A single sample gave rise to the 15 T cell receptor beta chains below, sequenced in a study of T cells after yellow fever vaccination. TCRdb processed the 5' RACE reads anew with MiXCR; each CDR3 protein has one entry. This sample yields some 250,000 distinct CDR3 sequences, of which approximately 3.5% are seen a single time; over 15% belongs to the top ten. Sequenced material: PBMCs, taken 15 days after the yellow fever booster vaccination. The receptors stem from a man aged 18 to 35 who received the YFV17D yellow fever vaccine.

This clonotype was counted at least ten times. CDR3 nucleotide sequence: TGTGCCAGCTCACCACAAGCGGGAGGAAACCATGAAAAACTGTTTTTT. Amino acid sequence: CASSPQAGGNHEKLFF. V is TRBV18 and J is TRBJ1-4; D gene unclear. Trimming pared 1 base from V and 6 bases from J, leaving 15 bases between. The CDR3 is 16 amino acids. The V gene's germline CDR1 is KGHSH and CDR2 LQKENI. Full variable domain (outside the CDR3, taken from reference TRBV18 and TRBJ1-4): NAGVMQNPRHLVRRRGQEARLRCSPMKGHSHVYWYRQLPEEGLKFMVYLQKENIIDESGMPKERFSAEFPKEGPSILRIQQVVRGDSAAYFCASSPQAGGNHEKLFFGSGTQLSVL.

This clonotype was seen many times. J is TRBJ1-4 and V is TRBV7-9; a possible D gene is TRBD1 (6 bases). CDR1 and CDR2 (germline): SEHNR, FQNEAQ (reference sequence). This CDR3 has 14 amino acids. V gave up 4 bases and J gave up 3 bases, with 9 bases separating them. CDR3: CASSSTGSNEKLFF. In nucleotides, the CDR3 is TGTGCCAGCAGCTCCACAGGGTCTAATGAAAAACTGTTTTTT.

This clonotype has a handful of counts. The chain links TRBV6-5 to TRBJ1-5; 8 bases match TRBD1. CDR3 length equals 19 residues. Germline CDR1 is MNHEY and CDR2 is SVGAGI. The V segment lost 10 bases and the J segment 1 base; nucleotides outside the gene matches: 21. The CDR3 spells CATKRLGQVTPSSNQPQHF. The CDR3, as DNA: TGTGCCACTAAACGGCTGGGACAGGTGACACCATCCAGCAATCAGCCCCAGCATTTT.

This clonotype came up many times. J is TRBJ1-1 and V is TRBV29-1; D uncertain. The CDR3 totals 13 residues. Per germline, CDR1 SQVTM and CDR2 ANQGSEA. V lost 6 bases and J lost 5, with 16 bases in between. CDR3 loop: CSVGSNGRTEAFF. Written as DNA, the CDR3 is TGCAGCGTCGGCTCTAACGGGAGGACTGAAGCTTTCTTT.

Many counts were recorded for this clonotype. This chain uses TRBV5-1 with TRBJ1-2; D is undetermined. This CDR3 spans 18 amino acids. V lost 1 base to trimming and J lost 4 bases, with 23 bases between them. Germline values: CDR1 SGHRS, CDR2 YFSETQ. The CDR3, as DNA: TGCGCCAGCAGCTTGAGAGGAGACACATCAAGACGGATCTATGGCTACACCTTC. It yields the protein CASSLRGDTSRRIYGYTF.

This clonotype was seen ten or more times. The chain is built from TRBV6-5 and TRBJ2-5; D uncertain. V lost 1 base, J lost 3 bases, and 6 bases lay in between. This CDR3 is 13 amino acids long. From germline, CDR1 is MNHEY and CDR2 SVGAGI. The CDR3 DNA is TGTGCCAGCAGTTACTTGGGCGAAGAGACCCAGTACTTC. As protein: CASSYLGEETQYF.

This clonotype was detected many times. The CDR3 DNA is TGCGCCAGCAGCTTTGGAGCGGGGGGGACTTTCTATGAGCAGTTCTTC. Protein product: CASSFGAGGTFYEQFF. The chain links TRBV5-1 to TRBJ2-1; 10 nucleotides agree with TRBD2. CDR3 length: 16 amino acids. Per the germline V gene, CDR1 is SGHRS and CDR2 is YFSETQ. V lost 2 bases, J lost 8 bases, and 10 bases stayed unmatched.

This clonotype showed up many times. CDR3 sequence reads: CASSPTLTGGNGYTF. The CDR3, as DNA: TGTGCCAGCAGCCCGACCCTGACGGGGGGGAATGGCTACACCTTC. The V and J genes are TRBV7-9 and TRBJ1-2, with D possibly matching TRBD1 (5 bases). The CDR3 length is 15 residues. Germline assignment: CDR1 SEHNR and CDR2 FQNEAQ (reference sequence). Trimming removed 5 bases from V and 6 bases from J, with 19 bases in between.

At least ten counts were recorded for this clonotype. The V and J genes are TRBV24-1 and TRBJ2-7; D not certain. Germline V CDR1 and CDR2: KGHDR, SFDVKD. The CDR3 contains 12 residues. Trimming removed 7 bases from V and 1 base from J, with 7 bases in between. The CDR3: CATSYKSYEQYF. CDR3 in DNA: TGTGCCACCAGCTACAAATCCTACGAGCAGTACTTC.

There are many counts of this clonotype. The chain couples TRBV5-1 to TRBJ2-1; D is perhaps TRBD1 (6 bases). V lost 4 bases, J lost 0 bases, and 11 bases lay in between. This CDR3 region has 15 residues. Germline CDR1 and CDR2: SGHRS and YFSETQ. CDR3 region: CASSRDTVSYNEQFF. The CDR3 DNA reads TGCGCCAGCAGCCGGGACACCGTCTCCTACAATGAGCAGTTCTTC.

This clonotype was counted many times. This sequence joins TRBV6-5 and TRBJ1-2; 7 bases map to TRBD1. Germline V lookup: CDR1 MNHEY, CDR2 SVGAGI. The ends lost 6 bases at V and 7 bases at J; junction bases unmatched: 11. The CDR3 sequence is 14 residues long. DNA of the CDR3: TGTGCCAGCAGGGAATACAGGGGATCCTTTGGCTACACCTTC. Translation: CASREYRGSFGYTF.

V and J are TRBV12-3 or TRBV12-4 and TRBJ1-1; D might be TRBD1 (5 bases). CDR3 length: 13 amino acids. Trimming stripped 11 bases from V and 0 bases from J, with 13 bases between. CDR3 sequence (DNA): TGTGCCTGCTGTCCACAGGTGAACACTGAAGCTTTCTTT. It translates to CACCPQVNTEAFF.

Many counts were recorded for this clonotype. This chain uses TRBV12-3 or TRBV12-4 with TRBJ1-1; 7 nucleotides align to TRBD1. The CDR3 has 14 residues. V dropped 6 bases and J dropped 1; count of bases not matched to a gene: 5. The CDR3 here is CASRLRQGNTEAFF. DNA of the CDR3: TGTGCCAGCAGGCTCAGACAGGGGAACACTGAAGCTTTCTTT.

This clonotype was seen repeatedly, ten times or more. The chain has TRBV5-1 and TRBJ1-1, with a possible D match to TRBD1 (5 bases). Per the germline V gene, CDR1 is SGHRS and CDR2 is YFSETQ. The CDR3 runs 15 residues. V was trimmed by 0 bases and J by 4 bases, leaving 13 bases between them. Written as DNA, the CDR3 is TGCGCCAGCAGCTTGGAAGGTGCGGGGGGCACTGAAGCTTTCTTT. Encoded protein: CASSLEGAGGTEAFF.

This clonotype was picked up many times. The V call is TRBV28, the J call TRBJ2-1; weak D call: TRBD2 (6 bases). CDR3 length: 14 amino acids. Trimming shortened V by 5 bases and J by 4 bases, and 12 bases separated the two germline ends. Germline V gives CDR1 MDHEN, CDR2 SYDVKM. CDR3 residues: CASSIQRAYNEQFF. The CDR3 DNA is TGTGCCAGCAGTATTCAGCGGGCTTACAATGAGCAGTTCTTC.